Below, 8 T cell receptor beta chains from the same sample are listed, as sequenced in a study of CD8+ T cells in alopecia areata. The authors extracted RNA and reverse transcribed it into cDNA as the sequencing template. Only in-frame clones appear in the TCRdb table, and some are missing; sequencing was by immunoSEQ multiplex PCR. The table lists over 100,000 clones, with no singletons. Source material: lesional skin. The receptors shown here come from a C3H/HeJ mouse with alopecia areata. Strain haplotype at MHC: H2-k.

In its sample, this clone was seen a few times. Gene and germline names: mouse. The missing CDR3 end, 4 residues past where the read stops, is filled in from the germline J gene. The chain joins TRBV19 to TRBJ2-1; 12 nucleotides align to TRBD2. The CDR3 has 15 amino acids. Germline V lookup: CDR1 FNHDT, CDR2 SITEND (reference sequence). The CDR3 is CASTSGLGGRTEQFF. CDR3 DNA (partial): TGTGCCAGCACCTCGGGACTGGGGGGTCGGACT. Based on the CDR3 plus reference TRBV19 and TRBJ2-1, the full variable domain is GGIITQTPKFLIGQEGQKLTLKCQQNFNHDTMYWYRQDSGKGLRLIYYSITENDLQKGDLSEGYDASREKKSSFSLTVTSAQKNEMAVFLCASTSGLGGRTEQFFGPGTRLTVL.

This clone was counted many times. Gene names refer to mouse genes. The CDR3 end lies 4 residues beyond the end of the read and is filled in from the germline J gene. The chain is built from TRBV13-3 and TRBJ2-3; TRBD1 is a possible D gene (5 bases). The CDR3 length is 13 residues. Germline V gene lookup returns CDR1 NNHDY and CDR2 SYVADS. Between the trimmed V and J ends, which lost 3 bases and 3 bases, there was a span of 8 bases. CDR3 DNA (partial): TGTGCCAGCAGTGGACACAGGGCAGAA. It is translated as CASSGHRAE. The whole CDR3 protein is CASSGHRAETLYF.

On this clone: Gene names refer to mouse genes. The sequenced CDR3 bases are TGTGCCAGCAGTGATGCACGGGACAGGTCCAACGAA. Residues: CASSDARDRSNE. The whole CDR3 protein reads CASSDARDRSNERLFF. This sequence joins TRBV13-3 and TRBJ1-4; 8 nucleotides agree with TRBD1. The read terminates 4 residues before the CDR3 end, so the remaining end is supplied by the germline J gene. Germline CDR1 and CDR2: NNHDY and SYVADS. After removal of 0 bases from V and 2 bases from J, the junction contained 3 bases not matched to a gene. CDR3 length equals 16 residues. Looking up the rest from reference TRBV13-3 and TRBJ1-4 gives the full variable domain: EAAVTQSPRSKVAVTGGKVTLSCHQTNNHDYMYWYRQDTGHGLRLIHYSYVADSTEKGDIPDGYKASRPSQENFSLILELASLSQTAVYFCASSDARDRSNERLFFGHGTKLSVL.

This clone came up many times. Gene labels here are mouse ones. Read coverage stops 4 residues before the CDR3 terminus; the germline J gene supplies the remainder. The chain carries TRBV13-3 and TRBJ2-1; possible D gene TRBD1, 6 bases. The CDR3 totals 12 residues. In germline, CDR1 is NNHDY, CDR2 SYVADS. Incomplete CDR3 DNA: TGTGCCAGCAGACAGGGAGGGGCT. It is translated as CASRQGGA. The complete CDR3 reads CASRQGGAEQFF.

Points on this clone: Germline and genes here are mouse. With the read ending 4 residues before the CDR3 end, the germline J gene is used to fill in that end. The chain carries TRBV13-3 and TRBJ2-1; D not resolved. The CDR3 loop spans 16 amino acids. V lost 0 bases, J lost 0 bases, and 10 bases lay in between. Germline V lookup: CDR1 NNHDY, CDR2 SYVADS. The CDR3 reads CASSDALAYNYAEQFF. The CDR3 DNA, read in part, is TGTGCCAGCAGTGATGCCCTGGCTTATAACTATGCT.

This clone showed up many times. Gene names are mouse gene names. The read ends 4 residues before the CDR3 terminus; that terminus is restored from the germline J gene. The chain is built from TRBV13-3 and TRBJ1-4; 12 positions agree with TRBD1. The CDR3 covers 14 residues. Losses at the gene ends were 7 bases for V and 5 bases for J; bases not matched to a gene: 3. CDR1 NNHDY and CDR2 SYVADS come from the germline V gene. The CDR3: CASGTGGANERLFF. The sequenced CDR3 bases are TGTGCCAGCGGGACAGGGGGCGCAAACGAA.

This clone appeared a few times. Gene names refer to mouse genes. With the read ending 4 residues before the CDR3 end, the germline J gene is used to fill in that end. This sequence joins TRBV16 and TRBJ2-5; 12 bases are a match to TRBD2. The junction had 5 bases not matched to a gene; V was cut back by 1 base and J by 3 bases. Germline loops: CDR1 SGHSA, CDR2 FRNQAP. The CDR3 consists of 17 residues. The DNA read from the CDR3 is TGTGCAAGCAGCTTAGCCGAGGGACTGGGGGGACAAGAC. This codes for CASSLAEGLGGQD. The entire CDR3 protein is CASSLAEGLGGQDTQYF.

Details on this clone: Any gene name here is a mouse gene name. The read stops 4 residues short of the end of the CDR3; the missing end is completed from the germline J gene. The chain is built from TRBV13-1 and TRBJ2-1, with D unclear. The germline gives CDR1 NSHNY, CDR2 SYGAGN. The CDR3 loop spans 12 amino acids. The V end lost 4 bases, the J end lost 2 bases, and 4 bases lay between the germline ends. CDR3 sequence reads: CASSPDYAEQFF. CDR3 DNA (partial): TGTGCCAGCAGTCCAGACTATGCT.